The rows below give T cell receptor beta chains drawn from one sample of a study of response to subunit inactivated influenza vaccine. TCRdb recomputed calls from the RT-PCR reads with MiXCR, one row per CDR3 protein. Counted here are about 570,000 distinct CDR3 sequences, about 10% occurring once; the ten biggest clones make up roughly 11%. Another study also made use of these data, one on T cells expressing NK-cell markers.

The specimen was PBMCs from blood, collected on the day of vaccination. Receptors originate from a middle-aged man who received an inactivated influenza vaccine. Each CDR3 is given with its conserved first and last residue. Each record gives: clone size, D gene, V gene, J gene, CDR3 DNA, CDR3 protein. D genes are given only for firm matches. Clone sizes are given selectively: once, few, many, or a class where the clone is expanded.

clone size: once; D gene: .; V gene: TRBV5-2; J gene: TRBJ2-3; CDR3 DNA: TGTGCCAGCAACACCCCTGGGGGTGAGCACTCCCCTACCTCCGCGCGCGCTAGCACAGATACGCAGTATTTT; CDR3 protein: CASNTPGGEHSPTSARASTDTQYF
clone size: few; D gene: TRBD2; V gene: TRBV2; J gene: TRBJ2-1; CDR3 DNA: TGTGCCAGCAACAAGGGGACTACCTCCTACAATGAGCAGTTCTTC; CDR3 protein: CASNKGTTSYNEQFF
clone size: few; D gene: .; V gene: TRBV5-1; J gene: TRBJ1-1; CDR3 DNA: TGCGCCAGCAGCTTAGAGGGACGGGCGGGGACTGAAGCTTTCTTT; CDR3 protein: CASSLEGRAGTEAFF
clone size: .; D gene: TRBD2; V gene: TRBV5-1; J gene: TRBJ2-5; CDR3 DNA: TGCGCCAGCAGCTCGGCCGGGACTAGCGGGAGGCCAGAGACCCAGTACTTC; CDR3 protein: CASSSAGTSGRPETQYF
clone size: once; D gene: .; V gene: TRBV12-3/TRBV12-4; J gene: TRBJ2-3; CDR3 DNA: TGTGCCAGCAGTCCCTACAGGTCTAGCACAGATACGCAGTATTTT; CDR3 protein: CASSPYRSSTDTQYF
clone size: few; D gene: TRBD1; V gene: TRBV4-2; J gene: TRBJ1-5; CDR3 DNA: TGTGCCAGCAGCCCCGACAGGGGGAGTAGCAATCAGCCCCAGCATTTT; CDR3 protein: CASSPDRGSSNQPQHF
clone size: .; D gene: .; V gene: TRBV29-1; J gene: TRBJ2-2; CDR3 DNA: TGCAGCGTCGAACGGGGTGCTGGGGAGCTGTTTTTT; CDR3 protein: CSVERGAGELFF
clone size: few; D gene: TRBD1; V gene: TRBV7-8; J gene: TRBJ1-3; CDR3 DNA: TGTGCCAGCAGCCGTCGGGACAGTATCTCTGGAAACACCATATATTTT; CDR3 protein: CASSRRDSISGNTIYF
clone size: .; D gene: .; V gene: TRBV28; J gene: TRBJ2-7; CDR3 DNA: TGTGCCAGCAGTTCAGGTGCCCCCGCCTACGAGCAGTACTTC; CDR3 protein: CASSSGAPAYEQYF
clone size: few; D gene: .; V gene: TRBV2; J gene: TRBJ2-7; CDR3 DNA: TGTGCCAGCAGTGCGCCCTACGAGCAGTACTTC; CDR3 protein: CASSAPYEQYF
clone size: few; D gene: TRBD2; V gene: TRBV27; J gene: TRBJ2-1; CDR3 DNA: TGTGCCAGCAGTTTATCAAGCGGGAGCAGACCCTACAATGAGCAGTTCTTC; CDR3 protein: CASSLSSGSRPYNEQFF
clone size: .; D gene: .; V gene: TRBV12-3/TRBV12-4; J gene: TRBJ2-2; CDR3 DNA: TGTGCCAGCACCTTTGACAGAACCACCGGGGAGCTGTTTTTT; CDR3 protein: CASTFDRTTGELFF
clone size: .; D gene: .; V gene: TRBV11-3; J gene: TRBJ2-3; CDR3 DNA: TGTGCCAGCAGCTCAGCAGGAGTCGAGGCGCAGTATTTT; CDR3 protein: CASSSAGVEAQYF
clone size: .; D gene: .; V gene: TRBV5-1; J gene: TRBJ2-7; CDR3 DNA: TGCGCCAGCAGCACTGGATACGGGACTCTGGAGCAGTACTTC; CDR3 protein: CASSTGYGTLEQYF
clone size: few; D gene: .; V gene: TRBV4-2; J gene: TRBJ2-1; CDR3 DNA: TGTGCCAGCAGCCCAGGACAGTCCCTAACAAATGAGCAGTTCTTC; CDR3 protein: CASSPGQSLTNEQFF
clone size: many; D gene: .; V gene: TRBV28; J gene: TRBJ2-5; CDR3 DNA: TGTGCCAGCAATATACGACGGACACCAAAAGAGACCCAGTACTTC; CDR3 protein: CASNIRRTPKETQYF
clone size: .; D gene: .; V gene: TRBV9; J gene: TRBJ2-7; CDR3 DNA: TGTGCCAGCAGCGTAGACACGCCCTCCTTCTCCTACGAGCAGTACTTC; CDR3 protein: CASSVDTPSFSYEQYF
clone size: .; D gene: .; V gene: TRBV2; J gene: TRBJ2-2; CDR3 DNA: TGTGCCAGCCAGGACGGACCTAACACCGGGGAGCTGTTTTTT; CDR3 protein: CASQDGPNTGELFF
clone size: .; D gene: .; V gene: TRBV6-5; J gene: TRBJ2-3; CDR3 DNA: TGTGCCACCTGGCATTCGAGTACGCAGTATTTT; CDR3 protein: CATWHSSTQYF
clone size: many; D gene: .; V gene: TRBV20-1; J gene: TRBJ2-7; CDR3 DNA: TGCAGTGCTAGACCTTACAGGGAAATCACCGAGCAGTACTTC; CDR3 protein: CSARPYREITEQYF
clone size: .; D gene: .; V gene: TRBV27; J gene: TRBJ2-5; CDR3 DNA: TGTGCCAGCAGTCCCTACCTTGAGGAGACCCAGTACTTC; CDR3 protein: CASSPYLEETQYF
clone size: few; D gene: TRBD2; V gene: TRBV7-2; J gene: TRBJ2-3; CDR3 DNA: TGTGCCAGCAGCTTATCACCAGCGGGAGTCGCAGATACGCAGTATTTT; CDR3 protein: CASSLSPAGVADTQYF
clone size: .; D gene: .; V gene: TRBV29-1; J gene: TRBJ1-2; CDR3 DNA: TGCAGCGTTGAACAGGAAATCCCCTATGGCTACACCTTC; CDR3 protein: CSVEQEIPYGYTF
clone size: .; D gene: .; V gene: TRBV5-1; J gene: TRBJ2-3; CDR3 DNA: TGCGCCAGCAACCCCCCTAGCACAGATACGCAGTATTTT; CDR3 protein: CASNPPSTDTQYF
clone size: many; D gene: TRBD1; V gene: TRBV10-2; J gene: TRBJ1-3; CDR3 DNA: TGCGCCAGCACCTCGACAGGGGTTGCAAACACCATATATTTT; CDR3 protein: CASTSTGVANTIYF
clone size: .; D gene: .; V gene: TRBV7-9; J gene: TRBJ2-5; CDR3 DNA: TGTGCCAGCAGCTTATCGGAAAGAGCGGGGACCCAGTACTTC; CDR3 protein: CASSLSERAGTQYF
clone size: few; D gene: TRBD2; V gene: TRBV12-3/TRBV12-4; J gene: TRBJ2-1; CDR3 DNA: TGTGCCAGCAGCGGTTATGGACTAGGGTCCTACAATGAGCAGTTCTTC; CDR3 protein: CASSGYGLGSYNEQFF
clone size: .; D gene: .; V gene: TRBV12-3/TRBV12-4; J gene: TRBJ1-3; CDR3 DNA: TGTGCCAGCAGTTTCGGCGTGGGCTCAGGTGGAAACACCATATATTTT; CDR3 protein: CASSFGVGSGGNTIYF
clone size: .; D gene: .; V gene: TRBV11-1; J gene: TRBJ2-7; CDR3 DNA: TGTGCCAGCAGACAAACTCGGGCCGACTACTACGAGCAGTACTTC; CDR3 protein: CASRQTRADYYEQYF
clone size: .; D gene: .; V gene: TRBV4-1; J gene: TRBJ2-3; CDR3 DNA: TGCGCCGCCAGGGACATAGACACAGATACGCAGTATTTT; CDR3 protein: CAARDIDTDTQYF
clone size: .; D gene: TRBD2; V gene: TRBV7-9; J gene: TRBJ2-1; CDR3 DNA: TGTGCCAGCAGCTCTATCTGGGCGGGAGCAAATGAGCAGTTCTTC; CDR3 protein: CASSSIWAGANEQFF
clone size: .; D gene: TRBD1; V gene: TRBV19; J gene: TRBJ1-1; CDR3 DNA: TGTGCCAGTTGGGACAGGGAGCTTGTGGGGCTGCAATCATTT; CDR3 protein: CASWDRELVGLQSF
clone size: .; D gene: TRBD2; V gene: TRBV28; J gene: TRBJ2-5; CDR3 DNA: TGTGCCAGCACAGTAGCGGGGGGGCGGACGGAGACCCAGTACTTC; CDR3 protein: CASTVAGGRTETQYF
clone size: .; D gene: TRBD2; V gene: TRBV20-1; J gene: TRBJ2-5; CDR3 DNA: TGCAGTGCTAGACCGGGACTAGCGGGGGACCAAGAGACCCAGTACTTC; CDR3 protein: CSARPGLAGDQETQYF
clone size: .; D gene: .; V gene: TRBV7-8; J gene: TRBJ1-6; CDR3 DNA: TGTGCCAGCAGCTTAGGTGGGGGGGCCAGGAGCTCCTATAATTCACCCCTCCACTTT; CDR3 protein: CASSLGGGARSSYNSPLHF
clone size: few; D gene: TRBD1; V gene: TRBV5-1; J gene: TRBJ1-1; CDR3 DNA: TGCGCCAGCAGCTCCGGACAGGGCTACACTGAAGCTTTCTTT; CDR3 protein: CASSSGQGYTEAFF
clone size: .; D gene: TRBD2; V gene: TRBV7-6; J gene: TRBJ2-1; CDR3 DNA: TGTGCCAGCAGCTTAATCCGGGGGGTGAACAATGAGCAGTTCTTC; CDR3 protein: CASSLIRGVNNEQFF
clone size: few; D gene: .; V gene: TRBV12-3/TRBV12-4; J gene: TRBJ2-1; CDR3 DNA: TGTGCCAGCAGTTTAGCGTCGATCACCAATGAGCAGTTCTTC; CDR3 protein: CASSLASITNEQFF
clone size: few; D gene: .; V gene: TRBV11-2; J gene: TRBJ2-5; CDR3 DNA: TGTGCCAGCAGCTTCCCCACCGCCGGCCAAGAGACCCAGTACTTC; CDR3 protein: CASSFPTAGQETQYF
clone size: .; D gene: TRBD1; V gene: TRBV6-1; J gene: TRBJ2-2; CDR3 DNA: TGTGCCAGCAGTCCACTGGGACAGATGACCGGGGAGCTGTTTTTT; CDR3 protein: CASSPLGQMTGELFF
clone size: .; D gene: TRBD1; V gene: TRBV5-5; J gene: TRBJ2-7; CDR3 DNA: TGTGCCAGCAGCTTGGCAGGGGGCCTAGCGTACGAGCAGTACTTC; CDR3 protein: CASSLAGGLAYEQYF
clone size: few; D gene: TRBD1; V gene: TRBV7-2; J gene: TRBJ2-5; CDR3 DNA: TGTGCCAGCAGCTTTGGGACAGCGTATGAGACCCAGTACTTC; CDR3 protein: CASSFGTAYETQYF
clone size: .; D gene: .; V gene: TRBV4-1; J gene: TRBJ2-7; CDR3 DNA: TGCGCCAGCAGCCAAGATCAGCAAAGAAAAGTCTACGAGCAGTACTTC; CDR3 protein: CASSQDQQRKVYEQYF
clone size: .; D gene: .; V gene: TRBV7-2; J gene: TRBJ2-7; CDR3 DNA: TGTGCCAGCAGCGAGGGTCGTCACTCCTACGAGCAGTACTTC; CDR3 protein: CASSEGRHSYEQYF
clone size: .; D gene: .; V gene: TRBV3-1; J gene: TRBJ2-1; CDR3 DNA: TGTGCCAGCAGCCAAGATACGGGTCCCTACAATGAGCAGTTCTTC; CDR3 protein: CASSQDTGPYNEQFF
clone size: .; D gene: TRBD1; V gene: TRBV10-1; J gene: TRBJ2-7; CDR3 DNA: TGCGCCAGCAGTGAGTCCAGGACAGGGGTGGGAGAGCAGTACTTC; CDR3 protein: CASSESRTGVGEQYF